This T cell receptor (beta chain) is drawn from a study of shared clonotypes between healthy human individuals. Concerning this clone itself: Antigen specificity is unknown.

In the sorted-subset replicate PCRs, around 220 ng DNA, 25,000 to 30,000 T cell genomes, was used. The repertoire was sequenced with immunoSEQ multiplex PCR; TCRdb's copy has only in-frame clones and lacks some. The sample includes some 500,000 clones, approximately 95% of them seen just once. Germline V gives CDR1 SGHRS, CDR2 YFSETQ. Trimming pared 4 bases from V and 3 bases from J, leaving 17 bases between. The CDR3 covers 15 residues. Study-level results: Relative to their counterparts shared across all four donors, non-shared clonotypes exhibited diminished generation probabilities. What naive subsets generally showed was a larger estimated richness than memory subsets showed. Between several donors, naive CD4 clonotypes were shared at a level of about 5%.

The sequence was collected from a woman aged 30 to 39 in good health. The sample consisted of naive CD4+ T cells sorted from blood. Specified subset: CD45RA+ positively selected. V is TRBV5-1 and J is TRBJ2-7; perhaps TRBD2 as D (6 bases). The CDR3 loop is CASSQTPTSYYEQYF. CDR3 bases: TGCGCCAGCAGCCAAACCCCCACTAGCTACTACGAGCAGTACTTC.